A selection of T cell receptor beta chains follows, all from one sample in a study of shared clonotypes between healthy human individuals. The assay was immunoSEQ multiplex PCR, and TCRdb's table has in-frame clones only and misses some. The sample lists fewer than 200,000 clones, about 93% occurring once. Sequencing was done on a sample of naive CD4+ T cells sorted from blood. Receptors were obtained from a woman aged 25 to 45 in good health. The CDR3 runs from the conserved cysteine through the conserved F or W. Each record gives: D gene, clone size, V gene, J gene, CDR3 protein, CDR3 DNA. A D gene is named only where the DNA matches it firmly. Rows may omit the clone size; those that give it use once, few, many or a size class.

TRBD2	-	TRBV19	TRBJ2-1	CASSMSRAGAYNEQFF	TGTGCCAGTAGTATGTCAAGAGCGGGAGCCTACAATGAGCAGTTCTTC
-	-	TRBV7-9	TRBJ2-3	CASSFGQDTDTQYF	TGTGCCAGCAGCTTTGGGCAGGACACAGATACGCAGTATTTT
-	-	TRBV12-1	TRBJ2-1	CASSWGLALRNEQFF	TGTGCCAGCAGCTGGGGTCTGGCCCTACGCAATGAGCAGTTCTTC
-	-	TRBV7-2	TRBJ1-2	CASSRGRKRGYTF	TGTGCCAGCAGCCGGGGCCGAAAGAGGGGCTACACCTTC
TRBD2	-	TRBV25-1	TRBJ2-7	CASSEGLAGGWEQYF	TGTGCCAGCAGTGAGGGGCTAGCGGGAGGGTGGGAGCAGTACTTC
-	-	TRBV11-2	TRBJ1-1	CASIPTGGTEAFF	TGTGCCAGCATCCCTACTGGAGGAACTGAAGCTTTCTTT
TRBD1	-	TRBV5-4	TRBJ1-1	CASSGDRGDTEAFF	TGTGCCAGCAGCGGAGACAGGGGAGACACTGAAGCTTTCTTT
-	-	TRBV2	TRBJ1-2	CASRPGAYGYTF	TGTGCCAGCAGGCCAGGGGCCTATGGCTACACCTTC
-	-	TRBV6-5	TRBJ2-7	CASSYSAGMWQYF	TGTGCCAGCAGTTACTCCGCAGGGATGTGGCAGTACTTC
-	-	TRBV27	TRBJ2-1	CASSRGIEQFF	TGTGCCAGCAGTCGGGGGATTGAGCAGTTCTTC
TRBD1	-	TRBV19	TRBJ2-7	CASSIGADRAIDEQYF	TGTGCCAGTAGTATAGGGGCGGACAGGGCTATCGACGAGCAGTACTTC
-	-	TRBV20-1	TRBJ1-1	CSADWNTEAFF	TGCAGTGCTGACTGGAACACTGAAGCTTTCTTT
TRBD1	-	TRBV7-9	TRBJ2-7	CASSSGTGNEQYF	TGTGCCAGCAGCTCCGGGACAGGGAACGAGCAGTACTTC
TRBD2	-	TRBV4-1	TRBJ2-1	CASSQDVISGRYNEQFF	TGCGCCAGCAGCCAAGATGTGATTAGCGGGAGGTACAATGAGCAGTTCTTC
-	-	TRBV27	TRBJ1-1	CASSLRRPYTEAFF	TGTGCCAGCAGCCTTAGGAGGCCGTACACTGAAGCTTTCTTT
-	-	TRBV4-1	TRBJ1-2	CASSQVSDSNYGYTF	TGCGCCAGCAGCCAGGTTTCGGACAGTAACTATGGCTACACCTTC
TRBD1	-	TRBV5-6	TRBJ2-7	CASSSGTDIYEQYF	TGTGCCAGCAGTTCCGGGACAGACATCTACGAGCAGTACTTC
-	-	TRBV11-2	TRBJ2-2	CASSLEGDTGELFF	TGTGCCAGCAGCTTAGAGGGTGACACCGGGGAGCTGTTTTTT
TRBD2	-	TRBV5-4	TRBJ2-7	CASSSKTSGRAYEQYF	TGTGCCAGCAGCTCTAAGACTAGCGGGAGGGCCTACGAGCAGTACTTC
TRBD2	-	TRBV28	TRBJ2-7	CASSLYPSRTSGSSYEQYF	TGTGCCAGCAGTTTATACCCCTCTAGGACTAGCGGGAGCTCCTACGAGCAGTACTTC
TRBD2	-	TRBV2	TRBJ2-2	CASKRGVNTGELFF	TGTGCCAGCAAGCGGGGCGTTAACACCGGGGAGCTGTTTTTT
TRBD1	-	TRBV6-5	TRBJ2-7	CASSYLQSGTGAEQYF	TGTGCCAGCAGTTACCTACAATCCGGGACAGGGGCCGAGCAGTACTTC
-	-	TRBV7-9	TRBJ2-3	CASSPKGHRTDTQYF	TGTGCCAGCAGCCCCAAGGGGCATCGCACAGATACGCAGTATTTT
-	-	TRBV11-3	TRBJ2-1	CASSMGWDGTYNEQFF	TGTGCCAGCTCCATGGGTTGGGACGGAACCTACAATGAGCAGTTCTTC
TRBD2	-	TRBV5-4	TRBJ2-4	CASRLAGAKNIQYF	TGTGCCAGCCGACTAGCGGGAGCCAAAAACATTCAGTACTTC
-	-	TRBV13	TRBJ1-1	CASSLAVNTEAFF	TGTGCCAGCAGCTTAGCAGTGAACACTGAAGCTTTCTTT
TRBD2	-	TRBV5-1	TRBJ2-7	CASSQGTSPAYEQYF	TGCGCCAGCAGCCAAGGGACTAGCCCCGCCTACGAGCAGTACTTC
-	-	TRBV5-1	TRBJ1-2	CASSLSPSYGYTF	TGCGCCAGCAGCCTCAGTCCGTCCTATGGCTACACCTTC
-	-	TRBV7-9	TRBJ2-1	CASSLIRNEQFF	TGTGCCAGCAGCTTAATTAGAAATGAGCAGTTCTTC
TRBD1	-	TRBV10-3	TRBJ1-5	CAISDSGGDQPQHF	TGTGCCATCAGTGATTCAGGGGGCGATCAGCCCCAGCATTTT
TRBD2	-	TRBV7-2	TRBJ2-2	CASSWVGTSGLNTGELFF	TGTGCCAGCAGCTGGGTCGGGACTAGCGGATTGAACACCGGGGAGCTGTTTTTT
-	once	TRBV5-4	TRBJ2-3	CASSPNRGSTDTQYF	TGTGCCAGCAGCCCGAACCGGGGGAGCACAGATACGCAGTATTTT
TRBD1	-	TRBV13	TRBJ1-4	CASSLRRGRIPTNEKLFF	TGTGCCAGCAGCCTCCGAAGGGGGCGCATTCCGACTAATGAAAAACTGTTTTTT
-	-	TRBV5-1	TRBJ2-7	CASSFGHSVDYEQYF	TGCGCCAGCAGCTTCGGACATTCCGTTGACTACGAGCAGTACTTC
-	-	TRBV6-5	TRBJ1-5	CASSYAPAGPQHF	TGTGCCAGCAGTTACGCACCCGCGGGGCCCCAGCATTTT
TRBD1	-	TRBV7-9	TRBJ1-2	CASSLGMGQGWRGYTF	TGTGCCAGCAGCTTAGGAATGGGACAGGGATGGCGCGGCTACACCTTC
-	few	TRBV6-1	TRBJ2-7	CASTAGRHEQYF	TGTGCCAGCACCGCAGGGAGGCACGAGCAGTACTTC